This TCR delta chain derives from a study of gamma-delta chains in newborns, infants, children. As for the study in general: Microbial exposure reportedly drives polyclonal innate γδ T cell expansion after birth.

By share, this clone ranks as medium-sized (0.01 to 0.1%). This CDR3 is built from 20 residues. Germline lookup yields CDR1 GEAIGNYY and CDR2 EKD. V lost 0 bases, J lost 1 base, and 18 bases lay in between. TCRdb called clones anew from the reads with CATT. The sample lists under 3,500 delta-chain clones, around 46% occurring once. The sequence came from a child who received the measles vaccine. This chain uses TRDV2 with TRDJ3, with D perhaps matching TRDD3 (6 bases). The specimen comprised blood, sampled at baseline. The CDR3 bases are TGTGCCTGTGACACCGTGGGGGTACTGCCGTTATCCTGGGACACCCGACAGATGTTTTTC. The encoded protein is CACDTVGVLPLSWDTRQMFF.